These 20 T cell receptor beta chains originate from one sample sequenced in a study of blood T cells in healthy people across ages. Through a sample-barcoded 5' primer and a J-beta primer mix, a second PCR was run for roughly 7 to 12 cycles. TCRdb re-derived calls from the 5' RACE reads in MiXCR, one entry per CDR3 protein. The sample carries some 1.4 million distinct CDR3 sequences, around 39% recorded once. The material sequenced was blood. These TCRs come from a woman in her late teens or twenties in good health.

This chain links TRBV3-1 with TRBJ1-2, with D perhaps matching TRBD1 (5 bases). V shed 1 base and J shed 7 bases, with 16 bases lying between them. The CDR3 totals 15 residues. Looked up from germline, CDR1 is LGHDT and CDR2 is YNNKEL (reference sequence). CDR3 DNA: TGTGCCAGCAGCCAAGGGGTTGGCAGGGCGGGTGGCTACACCTTC. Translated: CASSQGVGRAGGYTF.

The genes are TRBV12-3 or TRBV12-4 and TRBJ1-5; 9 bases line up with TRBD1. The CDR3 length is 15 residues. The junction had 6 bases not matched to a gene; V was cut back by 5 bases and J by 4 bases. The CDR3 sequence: CASSPIGTGNQPQHF. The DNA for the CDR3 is TGTGCCAGCAGTCCCATAGGGACAGGGAATCAGCCCCAGCATTTT.

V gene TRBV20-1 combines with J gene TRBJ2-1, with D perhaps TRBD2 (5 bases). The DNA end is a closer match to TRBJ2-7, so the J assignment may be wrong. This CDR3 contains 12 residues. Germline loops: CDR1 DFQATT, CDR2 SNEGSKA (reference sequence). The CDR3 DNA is TGCAGTGCTAGGAGGGAATCGAATGAGCAGTACTTC. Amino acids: CSARRESNEQYF.

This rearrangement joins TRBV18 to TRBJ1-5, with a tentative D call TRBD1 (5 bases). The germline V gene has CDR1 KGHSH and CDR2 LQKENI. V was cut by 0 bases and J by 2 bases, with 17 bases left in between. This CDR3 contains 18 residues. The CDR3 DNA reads TGTGCCAGCTCACCACCGGTGAATGGGGGAATGGGCAATCAGCCCCAGCATTTT. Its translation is CASSPPVNGGMGNQPQHF.

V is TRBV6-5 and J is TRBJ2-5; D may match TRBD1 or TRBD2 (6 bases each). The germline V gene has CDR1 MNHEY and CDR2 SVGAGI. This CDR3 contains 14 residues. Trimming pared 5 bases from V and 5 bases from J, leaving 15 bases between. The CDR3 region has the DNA TGTGCCAGCAGTAAGGGGCCGGGGGCGGAGACCCAGTACTTC. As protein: CASSKGPGAETQYF.

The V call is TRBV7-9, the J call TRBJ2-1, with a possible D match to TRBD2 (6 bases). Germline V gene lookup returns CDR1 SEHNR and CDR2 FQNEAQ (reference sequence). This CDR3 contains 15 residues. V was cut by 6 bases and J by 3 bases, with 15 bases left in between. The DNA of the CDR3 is TGTGCCAGCAGACCGAGTGGGCGGGACTACAATGAGCAGTTCTTC. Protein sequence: CASRPSGRDYNEQFF.

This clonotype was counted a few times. The CDR3 reads CSVEVGLAGGGDTQYF. The CDR3 DNA reads TGCAGCGTTGAAGTGGGGTTGGCGGGAGGCGGAGATACGCAGTATTTT. The V and J genes are TRBV29-1 and TRBJ2-3; 8 bases map to TRBD2. The junction had 11 bases not matched to a gene; V was cut back by 1 base and J by 5 bases. Germline CDR1 reads SQVTM; CDR2 reads ANQGSEA. The CDR3 spans 16 residues.

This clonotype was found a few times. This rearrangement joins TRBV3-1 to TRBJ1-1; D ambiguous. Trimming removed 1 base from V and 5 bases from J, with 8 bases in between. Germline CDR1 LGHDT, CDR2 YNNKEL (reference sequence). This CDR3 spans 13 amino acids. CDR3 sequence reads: CASSQVGETEAFF. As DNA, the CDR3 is TGTGCCAGCAGCCAAGTTGGGGAAACTGAAGCTTTCTTT.

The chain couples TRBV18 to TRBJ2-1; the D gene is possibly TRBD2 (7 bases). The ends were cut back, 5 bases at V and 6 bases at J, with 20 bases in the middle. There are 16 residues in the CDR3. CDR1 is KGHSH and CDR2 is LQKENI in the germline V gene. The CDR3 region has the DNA TGTGCCAGCTCAAAGCGGGATACGGGACAAGGCAATGAGCAGTTCTTC. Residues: CASSKRDTGQGNEQFF.

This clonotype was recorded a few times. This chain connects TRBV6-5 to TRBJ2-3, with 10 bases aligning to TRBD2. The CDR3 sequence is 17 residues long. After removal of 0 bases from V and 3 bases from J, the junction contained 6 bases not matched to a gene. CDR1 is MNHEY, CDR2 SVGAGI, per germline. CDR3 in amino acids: CASSYSTSGMGTDTQYF. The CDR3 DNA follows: TGTGCCAGCAGTTACTCTACTAGCGGGATGGGGACAGATACGCAGTATTTT.

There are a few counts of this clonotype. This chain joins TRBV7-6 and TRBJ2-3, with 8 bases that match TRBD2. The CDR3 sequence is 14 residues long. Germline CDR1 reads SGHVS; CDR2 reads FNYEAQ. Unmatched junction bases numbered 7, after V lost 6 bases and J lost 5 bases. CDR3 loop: CASRKAGVEDTQYF. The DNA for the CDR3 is TGTGCCAGCAGGAAAGCGGGAGTGGAAGATACGCAGTATTTT.

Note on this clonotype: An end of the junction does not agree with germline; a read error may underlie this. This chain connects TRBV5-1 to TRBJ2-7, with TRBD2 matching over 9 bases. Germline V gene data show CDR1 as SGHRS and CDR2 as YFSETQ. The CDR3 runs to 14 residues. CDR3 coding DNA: TGCGCCAGCAGCTTGGAGGGACTAGCCTACGGGCAGTACTTC. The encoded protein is CASSLEGLAYGQYF. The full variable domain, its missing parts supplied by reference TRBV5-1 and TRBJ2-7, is KAGVTQTPRYLIKTRGQQVTLSCSPISGHRSVSWYQQTPGQGLQFLFEYFSETQRNKGNFPGRFSGRQFSNSRSEMNVSTLELGDSALYLCASSLEGLAYGQYFGPGTRLTVT.

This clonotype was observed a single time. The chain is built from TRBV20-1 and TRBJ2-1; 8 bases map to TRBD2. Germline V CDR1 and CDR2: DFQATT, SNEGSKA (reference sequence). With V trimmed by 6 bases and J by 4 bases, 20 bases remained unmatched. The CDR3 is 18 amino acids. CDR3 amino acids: CSADISFSGGGQYNEQFF. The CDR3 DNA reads TGCAGTGCCGACATATCCTTCTCCGGGGGGGGGCAGTACAATGAGCAGTTCTTC.

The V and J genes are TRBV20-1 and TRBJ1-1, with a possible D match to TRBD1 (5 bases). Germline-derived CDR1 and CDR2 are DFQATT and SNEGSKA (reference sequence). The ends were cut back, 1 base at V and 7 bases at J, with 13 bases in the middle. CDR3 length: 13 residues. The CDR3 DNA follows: TGCAGTGCTAGAGTCCCGCAGGGCCGTGAAGCTTTCTTT. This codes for CSARVPQGREAFF.

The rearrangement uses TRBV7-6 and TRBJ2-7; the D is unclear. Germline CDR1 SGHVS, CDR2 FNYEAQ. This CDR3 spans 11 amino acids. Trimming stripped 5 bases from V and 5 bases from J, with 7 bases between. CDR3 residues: CASSAINEQYF. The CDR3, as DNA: TGTGCCAGCAGCGCTATCAACGAGCAGTACTTC. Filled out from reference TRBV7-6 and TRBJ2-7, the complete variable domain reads GAGVSQSPRYKVTKRGQDVALRCDPISGHVSLYWYRQALGQGPEFLTYFNYEAQQDKSGLPNDRFSAERPEGSISTLTIQRTEQRDSAMYRCASSAINEQYFGPGTRLTVT.

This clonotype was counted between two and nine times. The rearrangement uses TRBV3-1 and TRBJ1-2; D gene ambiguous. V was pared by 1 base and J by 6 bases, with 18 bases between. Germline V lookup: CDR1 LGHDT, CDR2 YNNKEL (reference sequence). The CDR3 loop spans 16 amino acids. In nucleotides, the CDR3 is TGTGCCAGCAGCCAAGGGTCTTCTGGCAGGTTGAATGGCTACACCTTC. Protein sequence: CASSQGSSGRLNGYTF.

Here the CDR3 DNA reads TGTGCCAGCAGCAAAGCCGGGACTCACTCCTACGAGCAGTTCTTC. This gives the protein CASSKAGTHSYEQFF. The chain carries TRBV21-1 and TRBJ2-1; the table's D call, TRBD2, was not checked against the DNA. TRBV21-1 represents a pseudogene. This CDR3 region has 15 residues.

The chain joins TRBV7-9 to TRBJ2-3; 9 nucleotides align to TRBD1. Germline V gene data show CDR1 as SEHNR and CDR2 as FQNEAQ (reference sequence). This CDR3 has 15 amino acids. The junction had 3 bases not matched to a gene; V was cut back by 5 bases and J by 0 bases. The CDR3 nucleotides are TGTGCCAGCAGCATCGGGACAGGGAGCACAGATACGCAGTATTTT. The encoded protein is CASSIGTGSTDTQYF.

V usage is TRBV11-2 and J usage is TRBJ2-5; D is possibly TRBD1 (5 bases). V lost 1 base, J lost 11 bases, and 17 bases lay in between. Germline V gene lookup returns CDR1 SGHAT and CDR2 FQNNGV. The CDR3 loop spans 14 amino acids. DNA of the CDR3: TGTGCCAGCAGCTTAGGATCAGGGTTGCACGGGCAGTACTTC. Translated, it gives CASSLGSGLHGQYF.

CDR3: CASSLDPGVGTQYF. The CDR3 nucleotides are TGTGCCAGCAGCCTCGACCCCGGGGTCGGCACGCAGTATTTT. The V gene is TRBV5-8, the J gene TRBJ2-3; D may be TRBD2 (5 bases). The CDR3 is 14 amino acids. Germline V CDR1 and CDR2: SGHTS, YDEGEE. Trimming took 4 bases from V and 9 from J, leaving 18 bases between them.